A selection of T cell receptor beta chains follows, all from one sample in a study of OX40 agonist ivuxolimab in advanced cancers. Sequenced by immunoSEQ multiplex PCR; TCRdb stores in-frame clones only, minus some. The sample includes about 73,000 clones, around 80% of them seen just once. Sequences were derived from CD4+ or CD8+ T cells sorted from blood, sampled in a trial of the OX40 agonist ivuxolimab. The receptors come from an adult with an advanced solid tumor such as melanoma, head and neck, liver or kidney cancer. The CDR3 runs from the conserved cysteine through the conserved F or W. The D gene is left open where the match is weak. Size values are once, few and many counts, or a class for expanded clones, and some rows have none.

v_gene	abundance	j_gene	d_gene	CDR3nt	CDR3aa
TRBV18	.	TRBJ2-7	.	TGTGCCAGCTCACCACGGGACGTCTACGAGCAGTACTTC	CASSPRDVYEQYF
TRBV5-4	.	TRBJ2-3	TRBD1	TGTGCCAGCAGCCCGGACGGGACAGGGATCGAAGAGCAGTATTTT	CASSPDGTGIEEQYF
TRBV4-1	.	TRBJ1-4	.	TGCGCCAGCAGCCAACCTGACAGGAGCGAAAAACTGTTTTTT	CASSQPDRSEKLFF
TRBV7-8	.	TRBJ2-1	TRBD2	TGTGCCAGCAGCTCCGGGACTAGCGGGGGGGAGCAGTTCTTC	CASSSGTSGGEQFF
TRBV5-5	.	TRBJ1-2	.	TGTGCCAGCAGCATGGGGGTCGCAGTTGGGTCCAACTATGGCTACACCTTC	CASSMGVAVGSNYGYTF
TRBV5-1	.	TRBJ2-1	.	TGCGCCAGCAGCTTGATGCGGAATGAGCAGTTCTTC	CASSLMRNEQFF
TRBV13	.	TRBJ1-2	TRBD1	TGTGCCAGCAGTTCCAGGGGGGACAGGGGCGGCTACACCTTC	CASSSRGDRGGYTF
TRBV10-3	.	TRBJ1-5	TRBD1	TGTGCCATCAGTAACGGACAGGGGGTGGATCAGCCCCAGCATTTT	CAISNGQGVDQPQHF
TRBV9	.	TRBJ1-3	.	TGTGCCAGCACCAGAGGGGGGACGAGGGGAAACACCATATATTTT	CASTRGGTRGNTIYF
TRBV18	.	TRBJ2-3	TRBD2	TGTGCCAGCTCATCCAGTGCGGGAGGGATAGATACGCAGTATTTT	CASSSSAGGIDTQYF
TRBV9	.	TRBJ1-5	.	TGTGCCAGCAGTCGCTCCCGAGTCAATCAGCCCCAGCATTTT	CASSRSRVNQPQHF
TRBV9	.	TRBJ2-3	TRBD2	TGTGCCAGCAGCCTTGATGCCTCCGGGACTAGCGGGAGAAGGACAGATACGCAGTATTTT	CASSLDASGTSGRRTDTQYF
TRBV7-9	.	TRBJ1-5	.	TGTGCCAGCAGCTTAGGGGCAGCCCTTCAGCCCCAGCATTTT	CASSLGAALQPQHF
TRBV6-5	.	TRBJ1-1	TRBD1	TGTGCCAGCAGTTACGGGACAGCGACCGGGGCTTTCTTT	CASSYGTATGAFF
TRBV27	.	TRBJ2-7	TRBD1	TGTGCCACCAACAGGGGTGGCCTTGAAGGGGAGCAGTACTTC	CATNRGGLEGEQYF
TRBV27	.	TRBJ1-4	.	TGTGCCAGCAGTCAGGGTGGGAAAGAAGAAAAACTGTTTTTT	CASSQGGKEEKLFF
TRBV12-5	.	TRBJ2-7	.	TGTGCTAGTGGTTTGGTAGGCGCCCCAGGATACGAGCAGTACTTC	CASGLVGAPGYEQYF
TRBV9	few	TRBJ2-3	.	TGTGCCAGCAGCGTAGGTGATCCAGACGGCACAGATACGCAGTATTTT	CASSVGDPDGTDTQYF
TRBV19	.	TRBJ2-1	.	TGTGCCAGTAGTATAGGGGGGCAGGGAGGGATTGGAGAGCAGTTCTTC	CASSIGGQGGIGEQFF
TRBV6-5	.	TRBJ2-1	.	TGTGCCAGCAGTTCCCCCCCGGGACAGCAGTTCTTC	CASSSPPGQQFF
TRBV5-6	.	TRBJ2-7	TRBD1	TGTGCCAGCAGTGCGACAGGGGGCGCCGAGCAGTACTTC	CASSATGGAEQYF
TRBV6-5	.	TRBJ1-2	.	TGTGCCAGCAGTGAATTACAGTCGGGCGGCTACACCTTC	CASSELQSGGYTF
TRBV11-2	.	TRBJ1-2	.	TGTGCCAGCAGCTTAGAGGCAGGGATGGGCGGCTACACCTTC	CASSLEAGMGGYTF
TRBV6-5	few	TRBJ2-2	.	TGTGCCAGCACCGAACAGGGATCCACCGGGGAGCTGTTTTTT	CASTEQGSTGELFF
TRBV4-3	.	TRBJ2-7	TRBD1	TGCGCCAGCAGCCAAGCGGGACAGGGCTCAGGCGAGCAGTACTTC	CASSQAGQGSGEQYF
TRBV28	.	TRBJ2-7	.	TGTGCCAGCAATGAAAACAGGGCCCATAACCACTACGAGCAGTACTTC	CASNENRAHNHYEQYF
TRBV4-3	.	TRBJ2-5	TRBD1	TGCGCCAGCAGCCAAGATCGGGGGGGACAGGGGGCTAAAGAGACCCAGTACTTC	CASSQDRGGQGAKETQYF
TRBV9	many	TRBJ1-2	TRBD1	TGTGCCAGCAGCGTAGAACAGGGGCTTAACTATGGCTACACCTTC	CASSVEQGLNYGYTF
TRBV6-5	.	TRBJ2-7	.	TGTGCCAGCAGTTACCGGGACGCGACCTACGAGCAGTACTTC	CASSYRDATYEQYF
TRBV7-9	.	TRBJ2-3	TRBD1	TGTGCCAGCAGCCCAGGACAGGTCAGCACAGATACGCAGTATTTT	CASSPGQVSTDTQYF
TRBV7-6	.	TRBJ2-3	.	TGTGCCAGCAGCCCCTTAGGTCCTTCTAGCACAGATACGCAGTATTTT	CASSPLGPSSTDTQYF
TRBV5-1	.	TRBJ2-1	.	TGCGCCAGCAGCTTGGACCGTTACAATGAGCAGTTCTTC	CASSLDRYNEQFF
TRBV7-2	.	TRBJ2-5	.	TGTGCCAGCAGCTATCAAGAGACCCAGTACTTC	CASSYQETQYF
TRBV6-1	.	TRBJ2-2	.	TGTGCCAGCAGTCCCAGCCCGGGGTGGAACGGGGAGCTGTTTTTT	CASSPSPGWNGELFF
TRBV5-1	.	TRBJ1-1	.	TGCGCCAGCAGCTTCCCGGGGGGCTCAAACACTGAAGCTTTCTTT	CASSFPGGSNTEAFF
TRBV18	.	TRBJ1-2	.	TGTGCCAGCTCATCCAAGGGGGACGACGGCTACACCTTC	CASSSKGDDGYTF
TRBV19	few	TRBJ2-5	TRBD1	TGTGCCAGTAGTAGACTGACAGGGGTACGGGAGACCCAGTACTTC	CASSRLTGVRETQYF
TRBV27	once	TRBJ2-1	TRBD2	TGTGCCAGCTCGCGGGAGTTATCCTACAATGAGCAGTTCTTC	CASSRELSYNEQFF
TRBV15	.	TRBJ2-2	.	TGTGCCACCAGCAGAAAGACAGGCGGGGTCACCGGGGAGCTGTTTTTT	CATSRKTGGVTGELFF
TRBV5-4	.	TRBJ1-2	.	TGTGCCAGCAGCTTACAGGGAGGGAAAGCTAACTATGGCTACACCTTC	CASSLQGGKANYGYTF
TRBV11-3	.	TRBJ2-2	TRBD2	TGTGCCAGCAGCCCTGTCGGTTTAGCGGGAGGTGAGACCGGGGAGCTGTTTTTT	CASSPVGLAGGETGELFF
TRBV4-1	.	TRBJ1-1	TRBD1	TGCGCCAGCAGCCCCGGGACAGGGGCCAAGGACACTGAAGCTTTCTTT	CASSPGTGAKDTEAFF
TRBV6-6	.	TRBJ1-2	.	TGTGCCAGCAGCACGGGACTTATCTATGGCTACACCTTC	CASSTGLIYGYTF
TRBV11-3	.	TRBJ2-1	.	TGTGCCAGCAGCTTAGGGGGTGTCAGGGGAGACAATGAGCAGTTCTTC	CASSLGGVRGDNEQFF
TRBV5-1	.	TRBJ2-5	.	TGCGCCAGCAGCTTGCTGGGGCCACAAGAGACCCAGTACTTC	CASSLLGPQETQYF
TRBV7-9	.	TRBJ1-1	.	TGTGCCAGCAGCTTAGACAGGCTTTCCACTGAAGCTTTCTTT	CASSLDRLSTEAFF
TRBV13	.	TRBJ2-2	.	TGTGCCAGCAGTTTCCCTTCATTATTCGGGACGGTAGCCGGGGAGCTGTTTTTT	CASSFPSLFGTVAGELFF